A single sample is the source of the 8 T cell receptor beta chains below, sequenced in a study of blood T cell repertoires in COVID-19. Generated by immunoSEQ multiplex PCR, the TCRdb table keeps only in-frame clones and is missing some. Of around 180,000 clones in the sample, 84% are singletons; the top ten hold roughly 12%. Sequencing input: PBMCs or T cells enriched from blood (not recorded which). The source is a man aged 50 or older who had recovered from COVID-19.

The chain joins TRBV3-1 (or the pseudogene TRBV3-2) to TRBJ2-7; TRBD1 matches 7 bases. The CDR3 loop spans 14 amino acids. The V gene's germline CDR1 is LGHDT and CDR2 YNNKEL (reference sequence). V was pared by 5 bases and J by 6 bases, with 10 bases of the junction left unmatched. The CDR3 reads CASSNYGTVSEQYF. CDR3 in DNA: TGTGCCAGCAGCAATTATGGGACAGTCTCCGAGCAGTACTTC.

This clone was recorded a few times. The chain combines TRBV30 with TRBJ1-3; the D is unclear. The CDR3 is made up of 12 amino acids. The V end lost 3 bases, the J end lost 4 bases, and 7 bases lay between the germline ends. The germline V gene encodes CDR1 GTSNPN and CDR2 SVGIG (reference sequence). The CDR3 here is CAWSARGNTIYF. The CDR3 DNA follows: TGTGCCTGGAGCGCCCGGGGAAACACCATATATTTT.

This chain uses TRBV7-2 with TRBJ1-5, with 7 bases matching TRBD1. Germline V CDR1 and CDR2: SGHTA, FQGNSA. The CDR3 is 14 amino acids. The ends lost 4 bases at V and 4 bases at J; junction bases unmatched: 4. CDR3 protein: CASSSGTANQPQHF. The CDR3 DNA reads TGTGCCAGCAGCTCAGGGACAGCTAATCAGCCCCAGCATTTT. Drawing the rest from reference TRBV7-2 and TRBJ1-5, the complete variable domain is GAGVSQSPSNKVTEKGKDVELRCDPISGHTALYWYRQSLGQGLEFLIYFQGNSAPDKSGLPSDRFSAERTGGSVSTLTIQRTQQEDSAVYLCASSSGTANQPQHFGDGTRLSIL.

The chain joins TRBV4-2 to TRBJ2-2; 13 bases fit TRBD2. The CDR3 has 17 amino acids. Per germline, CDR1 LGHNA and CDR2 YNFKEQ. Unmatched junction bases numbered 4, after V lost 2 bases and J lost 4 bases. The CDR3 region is CASSQTSGGASTGELFF. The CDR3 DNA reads TGTGCCAGCAGCCAAACTAGCGGGGGGGCTAGCACCGGGGAGCTGTTTTTT.

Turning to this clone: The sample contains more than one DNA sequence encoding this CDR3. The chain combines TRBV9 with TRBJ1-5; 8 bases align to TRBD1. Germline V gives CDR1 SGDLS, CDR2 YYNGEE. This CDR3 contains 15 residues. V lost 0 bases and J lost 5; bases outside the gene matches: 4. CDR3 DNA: TGTGCCAGCAGCGTAGCTGGACAGGGAGATCAGCCCCAGCATTTT. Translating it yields CASSVAGQGDQPQHF.

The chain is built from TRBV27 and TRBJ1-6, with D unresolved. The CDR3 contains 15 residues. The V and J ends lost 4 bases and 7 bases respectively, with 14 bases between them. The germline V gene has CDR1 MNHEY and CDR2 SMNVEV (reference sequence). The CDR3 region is CASSYGPQANSPLHF. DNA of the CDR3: TGTGCCAGCAGTTACGGCCCACAAGCGAATTCACCCCTCCACTTT.

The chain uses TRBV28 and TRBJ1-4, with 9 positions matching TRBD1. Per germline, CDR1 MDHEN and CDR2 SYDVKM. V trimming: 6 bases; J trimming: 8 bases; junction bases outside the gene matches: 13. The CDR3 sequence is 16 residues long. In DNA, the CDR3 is TGTGCCAGCAGGGGCACAGGGGGCGCGGGGGGAGAAAAACTGTTTTTT. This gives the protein CASRGTGGAGGEKLFF.

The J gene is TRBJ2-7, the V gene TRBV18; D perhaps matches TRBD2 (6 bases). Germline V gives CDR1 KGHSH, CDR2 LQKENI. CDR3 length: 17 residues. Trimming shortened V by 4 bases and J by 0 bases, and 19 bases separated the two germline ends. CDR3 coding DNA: TGTGCCAGCTCACTCACCGGGACTCCCTTAAGCTCCTACGAGCAGTACTTC. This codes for CASSLTGTPLSSYEQYF.